These 7 T cell receptor beta chains originate from one sample sequenced in a study of T cells in Graves' hyperthyroidism and ophthalmopathy. It was RNA transcripts that yielded the amplified TCR beta CDR3 regions. TCR CDR3 regions were first amplified by RT-PCR with HTBI primers. Using its own MiXCR run on the multiplex PCR reads, TCRdb lists one record per CDR3 protein. The profile covers approximately 640,000 distinct CDR3 sequences, with roughly 17% appearing a single time and 15% to 17% taken by the ten largest. Sequencing used blood. These receptors were obtained from a man aged 50 to 59 with Graves' hyperthyroidism.

This clonotype occurred many times. The chain uses TRBV2 and TRBJ1-1; D remains unclear. V shed 4 bases and J shed 6 bases, with 9 bases lying between them. Germline CDR1 is SNHLY and CDR2 is FYNNEI. This CDR3 contains 12 residues. The CDR3 DNA reads as TGTGCCAGCAGTGTTGGTGGTGCTGAAGCTTTCTTT. It encodes CASSVGGAEAFF.

Ten or more counts support this clonotype. The J gene is TRBJ1-2, the V gene TRBV24-1, with D uncertain. This CDR3 spans 14 amino acids. V lost 1 base and J lost 3, with 8 bases in between. The V gene's germline CDR1 is KGHDR and CDR2 SFDVKD. The CDR3 DNA is TGTGCCACCAGTGATTTTCCGGCAGACTATGGCTACACCTTC. Translated: CATSDFPADYGYTF.

This clonotype came up many times. The genes are TRBV27 and TRBJ1-1; weak D call: TRBD1 (6 bases). Germline loops: CDR1 MNHEY, CDR2 SMNVEV (reference sequence). The CDR3 is made up of 15 amino acids. Trimming cost V 1 base and J 4 bases, with 13 bases left between them. CDR3: CASSLLGARGTEAFF. DNA of the CDR3: TGTGCCAGCAGTTTATTGGGGGCGCGTGGCACTGAAGCTTTCTTT.

This clonotype was recorded once. This may arise from a read error, as a much more abundant clone is one base away. The V and J genes are TRBV10-2 and TRBJ2-7; no reliable D call. The CDR3 is made up of 12 amino acids. V lost 5 bases and J lost 6, with 11 bases in between. From germline, CDR1 is WSHSY and CDR2 SAAADI. CDR3 region: CASSNGVGEQYF. In DNA, the CDR3 is TGCGCCAGCAGTAATGGGGTGGGCGAGCAGTACTTC.

This clonotype occurred once. V is TRBV4-3 and J is TRBJ2-1, with 9 nucleotides matching TRBD2. Germline CDR1 LGHNA, CDR2 YSLEER. Trimming took 4 bases from V and 4 from J; bases not matched to a gene: 14. This CDR3 has 18 amino acids. The CDR3: CASSPEGAGGPLYNEQFF. The CDR3 nucleotides read TGCGCCAGCAGCCCGGAAGGGGCGGGAGGGCCTCTTTACAATGAGCAGTTCTTC.

This clonotype came up many times. The genes are TRBV2 and TRBJ2-2; the D gene is possibly TRBD1 (5 bases). V was clipped by 3 bases and J by 7 bases, with 9 bases between them. The CDR3 is 13 residues long. Germline CDR1 is SNHLY and CDR2 is FYNNEI. CDR3 residues: CASSDRAGGELFF. DNA for the CDR3: TGTGCCAGCAGTGACAGGGCCGGCGGGGAGCTGTTTTTT.

This rearrangement joins TRBV10-3 to TRBJ1-6, with D maybe TRBD1 (5 bases). The CDR3 has 15 amino acids. Between the trimmed V and J ends, which lost 4 bases and 9 bases, there was a span of 16 bases. Germline V gene data show CDR1 as ENHRY and CDR2 as SYGVKD. CDR3: CAISAGREQSSPLHF. CDR3 nucleotide sequence: TGTGCCATCAGTGCCGGCAGGGAGCAGAGTTCACCCCTCCACTTT.